The entry below describes one T cell receptor beta chain. Its antigen remains unidentified. Base qualities are not provided; no much larger clone lies one nucleotide away. The germline ends are 7 bases apart after V is trimmed by 4 bases and J by 0 bases. The CDR3 numbers 13 residues from cysteine through phenylalanine. Only CDR3 DNA remains: 39 bases, in frame from the first base. The germline V gene (reference sequence) specifies GTSNPN as CDR1 and SVGIG as CDR2. Donors were healthy HIV-negative adults with no recently reported acute infections or vaccinations. Every donor was a Caucasian adult residing in Nashville, Tennessee, USA. CD4+ T cells were enriched through magnetic negative selection, after which naive cells were positively selected on CD45RA and the remaining negative fraction served as the memory subset. Blood was obtained by leukapheresis, after which PBMCs were separated by Ficoll-Histopaque density gradient centrifugation and cryopreserved in liquid nitrogen vapor phase. Analytical flow cytometry was used to check the purity and quantity of each magnetically sorted T cell population. Each sorted fraction had its genomic DNA isolated and then quantified by UV absorbance on a Nanodrop 2000c.

These data are taken from a study of shared clonotypes between healthy human individuals (dated by TCRdb to the early 2020s). About the study as a whole: A few men and a couple of women, aged 18 to 49 years, made up the cohort. For each donor, CD4 naive and CD4 memory were each run on three plates, CD8 naive on two plates, and CD8 memory on one plate. Blood TCR repertoires of about 5 healthy adults were deeply sequenced to estimate repertoire size and the extent of clonotype sharing between individuals. Different laboratories and diverse techniques were used to prepare libraries and sequence TCR repertoires, to increase sequencing depth and limit assay-specific biases. Per donor, leukapheresis produced somewhere between about 0.94 and 9.5 billion PBMCs. What the authors observed across the whole study: Sampling was restricted to blood, and TCR repertoires in tissues likely differ from the TCR repertoires found in blood. Because the study included a small number of donors, the genetic and exposure-history diversity represented was limited. Sharing across four donors was observed for approximately 5% of naive CD4, over 3% of naive CD8, 2% to 2.5% of memory CD4, and roughly 0.43% of memory CD8 clonotypes. Naive subsets generally had larger estimated clonotype richness than memory subsets did. Clonotypes shared by all four sorted-subset donors showed higher generation probabilities than non-shared clonotypes. Rarefaction of sorted-subset datasets indicated incomplete sequencing despite the large sequencing depth. Pairwise subsampling led to the expectation that sequencing depth would affect the degree of clonotype sharing among donors.

Using the deep immunoSEQ assay, multiplex PCR amplified TCR CDR3 regions from genomic DNA. For each cell subset, the extracted genomic DNA was distributed evenly across all wells of several immunoSEQ 96-well plates, and each plate served as one replicate. For sorted subsets, each replicate PCR was loaded with 200 to 250 ng genomic DNA, equivalent to about 30,000 T cell genomes. Purified libraries were measured with a Qubit 3.0 fluorometer, size-checked on a Bioanalyzer 2100, and measured again with the KAPA Library Quantification kit. Every immunoSEQ 96-well plate was sequenced on a dedicated single-read 150-cycle Illumina NextSeq 550 flow cell. In the paper's pipeline: Because the immunoSEQ output included only junctional sequences and no quality scores, the filtering could not be the same as the filtering used for full-length reads. To assign V/J genes and CDR3, sequences were annotated against IMGT germline references using PyIR, a Python wrapper for IgBLAST v1.9. Reads were removed for weak V/J assignments (E-value above 1e-6), missing CDR3, stop codons, out-of-frame junctions, or ambiguous translated residues. V3J clonotypes were defined as sequences sharing an identical inferred V gene, J gene, and CDR3 amino acid sequence. Percentage overlap between repertoires was calculated by dividing the number of shared unique clonotypes by the size of the smaller repertoire. Richness of each repertoire was evaluated using RTK rarefaction, the Chao1 estimator, and Recon v2.1 estimates of unobserved clonotypes. Generation probabilities for all TCRbeta clonotypes obtained by the gDNA method from a few donors were computed using OLGA. TCRdb limited this immuneACCESS table to in-frame rearrangements with V and J called. A share of clones is missing; checked studies link under half to unresolved V genes, and the rest is unexplained. That table furnishes V, J and clone size, whereas the DNA furnished D and trimming. This sample lists a few million clones; around 95% were detected once. In total, the top ten clones hold about 0.13% of the sample.

Specimen: naive CD4+ T cells sorted from blood. This specimen's cell subset or site label, interpreted: CD45RA+ positively selected. The V and J genes are TRBV30 and TRBJ2-4, with the D gene not clear enough to name. The receptor was isolated from a man between 18 and 35 years old in good health. CDR3 protein: CAWTAKAKNIQYF. The base sequence is TGTGCCTGGACAGCCAAAGCCAAAAACATTCAGTACTTC.